The 28 T cell receptor beta chains presented below share a single source sample, sequenced in a study of T cells in localized non-small cell lung cancer. Data came from immunoSEQ multiplex PCR; TCRdb stores just in-frame clones and leaves some out. The data contain around 35,000 clones, approximately 93% of them singletons. The sample in question was peripheral blood, obtained before any cancer treatment. These receptors were collected from an older female donor with stage I lung adenocarcinoma.

The rearrangement links TRBV9 to TRBJ1-2, with 10 nucleotides matching TRBD1. This CDR3 contains 16 residues. The trim removed 1 base at V and 0 bases at J, leaving 3 bases unmatched. Looked up from germline, CDR1 is SGDLS and CDR2 is YYNGEE. The CDR3 protein is CASSVTGTGANYGYTF. Here the CDR3 DNA reads TGTGCCAGCAGCGTAACCGGGACAGGGGCTAACTATGGCTACACCTTC.

Written as DNA, the CDR3 is TGTGCCAGCAGCTGGGACCCATCTCACGGCACAGATACGCAGTATTTT. It encodes CASSWDPSHGTDTQYF. V and J are TRBV7-2 and TRBJ2-3; D tentatively reads TRBD1 or TRBD2 (5 bases each). CDR1 SGHTA and CDR2 FQGNSA come from the germline V gene. Trimming shortened V by 4 bases and J by 1 base, and 15 bases separated the two germline ends. The CDR3 covers 16 residues.

The chain recombines TRBV6-1 with TRBJ1-1, with 7 bases lining up with TRBD1. The CDR3 length is 11 residues. CDR1 is MNHNS and CDR2 is SASEGT in the germline V gene. V gave up 6 bases and J gave up 10 bases; unmatched junction bases: 5. The CDR3: CASSRDSRAFF. In DNA form, the CDR3 reads TGTGCCAGCAGCAGGGACAGCCGAGCTTTCTTT.

This chain uses TRBV4-3 with TRBJ2-6; 7 bases match TRBD1. Germline CDR1 is LGHNA and CDR2 is YSLEER. J gave up 0 bases and V 0 bases, and 8 bases lay outside the gene matches. The CDR3 spans 19 residues. DNA of the CDR3: TGCGCCAGCAGCCAAGATCAGGGACAGAGCTTCTCTGGGGCCAACGTCCTGACTTTC. It is translated as CASSQDQGQSFSGANVLTF.

The chain combines TRBV28 with TRBJ1-4; D is possibly TRBD1 (5 bases). This CDR3 is built from 16 residues. Trimming stripped 2 bases from V and 0 bases from J, with 10 bases between. In germline, CDR1 is MDHEN, CDR2 SYDVKM. In DNA form, the CDR3 reads TGTGCCAGCAGTTTAGCAGGGTCTGCAACTAATGAAAAACTGTTTTTT. Translation: CASSLAGSATNEKLFF. Drawing the rest from reference TRBV28 and TRBJ1-4, the complete variable domain is DVKVTQSSRYLVKRTGEKVFLECVQDMDHENMFWYRQDPGLGLRLIYFSYDVKMKEKGDIPEGYSVSREKKERFSLILESASTNQTSMYLCASSLAGSATNEKLFFGSGTQLSVL.

The chain recombines TRBV28 with TRBJ1-2; tentative D call: TRBD1 (6 bases). Germline assignment: CDR1 MDHEN and CDR2 SYDVKM. The CDR3 spans 15 residues. V was shortened by 10 bases and J by 0 bases, with 18 bases between the two germline ends. Written as DNA, the CDR3 is TGTGCCACCCGTCAGCCGGGGGCAACTAACTATGGCTACACCTTC. It translates to CATRQPGATNYGYTF.

This clone came up a few times. The chain has TRBV28 and TRBJ1-1; D remains unclear. This CDR3 contains 11 residues. Germline loops: CDR1 MDHEN, CDR2 SYDVKM. DNA for the CDR3: TGTGCTCTAGGCATGAACACTGAAGCTTTCTTT. It yields the protein CALGMNTEAFF.

CDR3 residues: CASSKAQGAHNEQFF. Here the CDR3 DNA reads TGTGCCAGCAGCAAAGCTCAGGGGGCCCACAATGAGCAGTTCTTC. The chain links TRBV5-4 to TRBJ2-1, with 8 bases lining up with TRBD1. CDR3 length: 15 amino acids. The trim removed 4 bases at V and 5 bases at J, leaving 8 bases unmatched. Germline values: CDR1 SGHNT, CDR2 YYREEE (reference sequence).

CDR3 residues: CASSASVYNEQFF. CDR3 DNA: TGTGCCAGTAGTGCTAGCGTCTACAATGAGCAGTTCTTC. The chain carries TRBV19 and TRBJ2-1; possibly TRBD2 for D (6 bases). CDR3 length: 13 residues. The V end was cut by 5 bases, the J end by 3 bases, with 8 bases between. Germline loops: CDR1 LNHDA, CDR2 SQIVND (reference sequence).

This sequence joins TRBV30 and TRBJ1-1; 12 nucleotides line up with TRBD1. The V gene's germline CDR1 is GTSNPN and CDR2 SVGIG (reference sequence). This CDR3 spans 16 amino acids. Unmatched junction bases numbered 10, after V lost 4 bases and J lost 4 bases. The CDR3 bases are TGTGCCTGGACCGGGACAGGGGGCGAGGTCAGCACTGAAGCTTTCTTT. Protein product: CAWTGTGGEVSTEAFF. The full variable domain, completed using reference TRBV30 and TRBJ1-1, is SQTIHQWPATLVQPVGSPLSLECTVEGTSNPNLYWYRQAAGRGLQLLFYSVGIGQISSEVPQNLSASRPQDRQFILSSKKLLLSDSGFYLCAWTGTGGEVSTEAFFGQGTRLTVV.

This chain links TRBV28 with TRBJ2-1; no clear D. The CDR3 sequence is 15 residues long. Trimming removed 2 bases at V and 3 bases at J, with 11 bases between. CDR1 and CDR2 (germline): MDHEN, SYDVKM. The CDR3 protein is CASSLGTANYNEQFF. As DNA, the CDR3 is TGTGCCAGCAGTTTAGGTACAGCTAACTACAATGAGCAGTTCTTC.

The rearrangement uses TRBV10-1 and TRBJ2-1; either TRBD1 or TRBD2 may supply D (5 bases each). Germline CDR1 and CDR2: WNHNN and SYGVQD (reference sequence). The ends were cut back, 7 bases at V and 12 bases at J, with 25 bases in the middle. This CDR3 contains 15 residues. The CDR3 DNA reads TGCGCCAGCACCCCTCAGGGTCAGCGGCCTTCGGTGCAGTTCTTC. It is translated as CASTPQGQRPSVQFF.

The chain is built from TRBV5-1 and TRBJ2-3, with a tentative D call TRBD1 (6 bases). Germline V gene lookup returns CDR1 SGHRS and CDR2 YFSETQ. V was trimmed by 0 bases and J by 6 bases, leaving 14 bases between them. The CDR3 has 15 residues. The CDR3 nucleotides read TGCGCCAGCAGCTTGGCCCCGACAGGAGCTGATACGCAGTATTTT. Translating gives CASSLAPTGADTQYF.

The chain is built from TRBV30 and TRBJ1-4, with D perhaps matching TRBD1 (5 bases). The V end lost 4 bases, the J end lost 7 bases, and 13 bases lay between the germline ends. CDR1 GTSNPN and CDR2 SVGIG come from the germline V gene (reference sequence). The CDR3 spans 13 residues. The CDR3 reads CAWKRQGGEKLFF. CDR3 DNA sequence: TGTGCCTGGAAACGGCAGGGCGGTGAAAAACTGTTTTTT.

The rearrangement uses TRBV6-5 and TRBJ1-1; 7 bases fit TRBD1. The CDR3 runs to 16 residues. V shed 1 base and J 1 base; nucleotides not matched to a gene: 6. CDR1 MNHEY and CDR2 SVGAGI come from the germline V gene. CDR3 protein: CASSYFSGTANTEAFF. CDR3 nucleotide sequence: TGTGCCAGCAGTTACTTTAGCGGGACAGCGAACACTGAAGCTTTCTTT.

The rearrangement links TRBV30 to TRBJ1-5; D unresolved. Trimming stripped 0 bases from V and 5 bases from J, with 8 bases between. Germline values: CDR1 GTSNPN, CDR2 SVGIG (reference sequence). The CDR3 length is 13 residues. The CDR3 DNA reads TGTGCCTGGAGTGTACGGGAGGATCAGCCCCAGCATTTT. This translates into CAWSVREDQPQHF. The whole variable domain, filled in from reference TRBV30 and TRBJ1-5, reads SQTIHQWPATLVQPVGSPLSLECTVEGTSNPNLYWYRQAAGRGLQLLFYSVGIGQISSEVPQNLSASRPQDRQFILSSKKLLLSDSGFYLCAWSVREDQPQHFGDGTRLSIL.

This clone has only one observation. This rearrangement joins TRBV5-1 to TRBJ1-3; possible D gene TRBD1, 6 bases. This CDR3 comprises 16 residues. Germline CDR1 is SGHRS and CDR2 is YFSETQ. The V end lost 4 bases, the J end lost 0 bases, and 14 bases lay between the germline ends. CDR3 amino acids: CASSRQGGDSGNTIYF. CDR3 coding DNA: TGCGCCAGCAGCCGCCAAGGGGGTGACTCTGGAAACACCATATATTTT. The whole variable domain, remainder taken from reference TRBV5-1 and TRBJ1-3, is KAGVTQTPRYLIKTRGQQVTLSCSPISGHRSVSWYQQTPGQGLQFLFEYFSETQRNKGNFPGRFSGRQFSNSRSEMNVSTLELGDSALYLCASSRQGGDSGNTIYFGEGSWLTVV.

The chain joins TRBV15 to TRBJ1-3; D uncertain. CDR1 is LNHNV, CDR2 YYDKDF, per germline (reference sequence). Trimming stripped 0 bases from V and 0 bases from J, with 15 bases between. The CDR3 runs to 18 residues. CDR3 in DNA: TGTGCCACCAGCAGAGATCTATCAGGAGGTCTCTCTGGAAACACCATATATTTT. Its protein is CATSRDLSGGLSGNTIYF.

The rearrangement joins TRBV7-8 to TRBJ2-5, with 11 bases lining up with TRBD2. V was pared by 2 bases and J by 2 bases, with 7 bases of the junction left unmatched. The CDR3 has 17 residues. CDR1 and CDR2 from the germline V gene are SGHVS and FQNEAQ. CDR3 loop: CASSLRVTSGVQETQYF. For the CDR3, the DNA is TGTGCCAGCAGCTTACGGGTGACTAGCGGGGTTCAAGAGACCCAGTACTTC. Full variable domain (missing parts from reference TRBV7-8 and TRBJ2-5): GAGVSQSPRYKVAKRGQDVALRCDPISGHVSLFWYQQALGQGPEFLTYFQNEAQLDKSGLPSDRFFAERPEGSVSTLKIQRTQQEDSAVYLCASSLRVTSGVQETQYFGPGTRLLVL.

J is TRBJ1-1 and V is TRBV5-1; D might be TRBD1 (6 bases). CDR1 is SGHRS and CDR2 is YFSETQ in the germline V gene. V dropped 0 bases and J dropped 1 base, with 13 bases sitting between them. This CDR3 is built from 16 residues. The CDR3 bases are TGCGCCAGCAGCTTGGGTCCTGGGACACCGAACACTGAAGCTTTCTTT. Protein: CASSLGPGTPNTEAFF.

This sequence joins TRBV25-1 and TRBJ2-2, with D unclear. V gave up 6 bases and J gave up 1 base, with 6 bases separating them. The CDR3 covers 13 residues. Germline V gene sequence: CDR1 MGHDK, CDR2 SYGVNS. The CDR3 DNA follows: TGTGCCAGCAGGGCCCTGAACACCGGGGAGCTGTTTTTT. Encoded protein: CASRALNTGELFF.

This rearrangement joins TRBV7-2 to TRBJ2-3; 15 bases align to TRBD2. The V gene's germline CDR1 is SGHTA and CDR2 FQGNSA. There are 17 residues in the CDR3. V lost 3 bases, J lost 3 bases, and 4 bases stayed unmatched. The CDR3 nucleotides are TGTGCCAGCAGCTTTCAGGGACTAGCGGGGGGAACAGATACGCAGTATTTT. Translating it yields CASSFQGLAGGTDTQYF.

The gene calls are TRBV7-2 and TRBJ2-7; possibly TRBD1 for D (6 bases). Germline V gene lookup returns CDR1 SGHTA and CDR2 FQGNSA. V lost 0 bases to trimming and J lost 3 bases, with 12 bases between them. CDR3 size: 15 residues. In DNA, the CDR3 is TGTGCCAGCAGCTTAGCGCGCGGACAGAGCTACGAGCAGTACTTC. Amino acid sequence: CASSLARGQSYEQYF.

This clone was picked up one time. This chain connects TRBV6-4 to TRBJ2-7; D is uncertain. From germline, CDR1 is MRHNA and CDR2 SNTAGT. The CDR3 runs 13 residues. The V and J ends lost 4 bases and 3 bases respectively, with 10 bases between them. The CDR3 coding sequence is TGTGCCAGCAGTGTTTCTAGTGGCTACGAGCAGTACTTC. Translating gives CASSVSSGYEQYF.

This clone showed up just once. The rearrangement uses TRBV7-3 and TRBJ2-1, with 11 bases matching TRBD2. Trimming at V came to 8 bases and at J to 2 bases, leaving 5 bases not matched to a gene. The CDR3 runs 15 residues. In germline, CDR1 is SGHTA, CDR2 FQGTGA. The CDR3 sequence: CASGTSGSAYNEQFF. The CDR3 DNA is TGTGCCAGCGGGACTAGCGGATCGGCCTACAATGAGCAGTTCTTC.

The chain combines TRBV28 with TRBJ1-2, with unresolved D. Germline V gene lookup returns CDR1 MDHEN and CDR2 SYDVKM. This CDR3 comprises 12 residues. The ends were cut back, 5 bases at V and 5 bases at J, with 9 bases in the middle. Here the CDR3 DNA reads TGTGCCAGCAGTCCCCAGGAATATGGCTACACCTTC. This codes for CASSPQEYGYTF.

J is TRBJ2-3 and V is TRBV19; D not resolved. The CDR3 spans 16 residues. The V gene's germline CDR1 is LNHDA and CDR2 SQIVND (reference sequence). V lost 0 bases, J lost 3 bases, and 13 bases lay in between. CDR3 sequence: CASSIDKGMGTDTQYF. The CDR3 bases are TGTGCCAGTAGTATAGATAAGGGAATGGGTACAGATACGCAGTATTTT.

The chain links TRBV7-2 to TRBJ2-3, with unresolved D. Germline-derived CDR1 and CDR2 are SGHTA and FQGNSA. There are 13 residues in the CDR3. V lost 5 bases and J 3 bases, leaving 9 bases between the germline ends. The CDR3, as DNA: TGTGCCAGCAGCCCAGAAGTTACAGATACGCAGTATTTT. Protein sequence: CASSPEVTDTQYF.